This T cell receptor (beta chain) was sequenced during a study of technical replicates of blood from several donors. With 3 bases removed from V and 5 bases from J, the gap between germline ends came to 4 bases. CDR3 size: 12 residues. Germline V gene lookup returns CDR1 MNHEY and CDR2 SMNVEV (reference sequence). The assay was immunoSEQ multiplex PCR, and TCRdb's table has in-frame clones only and misses some. Here the sample spans 74,000 or so clones, 85% to 95% being singletons. The sample consisted of T cells isolated from PBMCs. The chain recombines TRBV27 with TRBJ2-2, with D unresolved. This TCR came from a human donor in good health. Here the CDR3 DNA reads TGTGCCAGCAGTTTCGTTACCGGGGAGCTGTTTTTT. Translated, it gives CASSFVTGELFF.